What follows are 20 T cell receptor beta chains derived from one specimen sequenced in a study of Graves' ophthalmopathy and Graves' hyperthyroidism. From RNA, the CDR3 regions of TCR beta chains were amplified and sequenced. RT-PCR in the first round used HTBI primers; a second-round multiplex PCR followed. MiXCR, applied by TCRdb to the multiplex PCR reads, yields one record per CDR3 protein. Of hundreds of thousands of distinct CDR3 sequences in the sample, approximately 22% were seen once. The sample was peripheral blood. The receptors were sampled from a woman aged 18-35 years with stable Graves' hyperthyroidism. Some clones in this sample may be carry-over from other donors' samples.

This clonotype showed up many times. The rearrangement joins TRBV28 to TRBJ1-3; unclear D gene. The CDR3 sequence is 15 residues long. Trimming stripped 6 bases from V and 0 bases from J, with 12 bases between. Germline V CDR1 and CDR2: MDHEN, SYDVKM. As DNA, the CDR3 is TGTGCCAGCAGCCCCGGAGCGATCTCTGGAAACACCATATATTTT. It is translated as CASSPGAISGNTIYF.

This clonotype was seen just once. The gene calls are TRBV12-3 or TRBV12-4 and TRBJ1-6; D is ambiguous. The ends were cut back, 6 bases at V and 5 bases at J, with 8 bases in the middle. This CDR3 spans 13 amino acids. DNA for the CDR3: TGTGCCAGCAGGAGGCAGAATAATTCACCCCTCCACTTT. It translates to CASRRQNNSPLHF.

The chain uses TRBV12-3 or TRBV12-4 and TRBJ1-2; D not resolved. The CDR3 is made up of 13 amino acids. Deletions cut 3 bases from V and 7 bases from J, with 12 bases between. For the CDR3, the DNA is TGTGCCAGCAGTTTTGGCAGTCCCACTGGCTACACCTTC. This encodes CASSFGSPTGYTF.

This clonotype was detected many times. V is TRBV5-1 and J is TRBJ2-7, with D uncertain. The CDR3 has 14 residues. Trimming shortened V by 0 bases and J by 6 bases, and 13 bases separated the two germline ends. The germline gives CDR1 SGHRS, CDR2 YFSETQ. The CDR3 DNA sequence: TGCGCCAGCAGCTTGGTGGCCCCAACGGCCGAGCAGTACTTC. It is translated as CASSLVAPTAEQYF.

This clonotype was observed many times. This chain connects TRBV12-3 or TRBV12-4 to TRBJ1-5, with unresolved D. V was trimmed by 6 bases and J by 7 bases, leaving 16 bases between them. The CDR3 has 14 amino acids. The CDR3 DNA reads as TGTGCCAGCAGCCCACCGCTGGGTGGACAGCCCCAGCATTTT. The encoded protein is CASSPPLGGQPQHF.

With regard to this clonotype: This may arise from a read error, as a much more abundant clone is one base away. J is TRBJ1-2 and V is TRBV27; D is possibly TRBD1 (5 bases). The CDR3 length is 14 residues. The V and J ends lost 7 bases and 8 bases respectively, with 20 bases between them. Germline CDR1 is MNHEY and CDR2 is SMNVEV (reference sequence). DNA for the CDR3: TGTGCCAGCAATTTTGGTCAAGGGGATGGAGGCTACACCTTC. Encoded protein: CASNFGQGDGGYTF.

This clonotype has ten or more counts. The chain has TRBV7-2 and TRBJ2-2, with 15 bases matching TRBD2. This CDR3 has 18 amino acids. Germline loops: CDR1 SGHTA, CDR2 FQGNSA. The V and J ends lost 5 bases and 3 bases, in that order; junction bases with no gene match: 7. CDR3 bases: TGTGCCAGCAGCCATCAGGGACTAGCGGGAGGTTACACCGGGGAGCTGTTTTTT. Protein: CASSHQGLAGGYTGELFF.

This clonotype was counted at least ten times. The chain's CDR3 is CSAPGQGSEQYF. CDR3 DNA sequence: TGCAGTGCCCCGGGACAGGGGTCCGAGCAGTACTTC. The chain carries TRBV20-1 and TRBJ2-7; the match to TRBD1 covers 10 bases. The CDR3 is 12 amino acids. The V gene end was trimmed by 6 bases and the J gene end by 6 bases; junction bases not matched to a gene: 5. Germline CDR1 DFQATT, CDR2 SNEGSKA (reference sequence).

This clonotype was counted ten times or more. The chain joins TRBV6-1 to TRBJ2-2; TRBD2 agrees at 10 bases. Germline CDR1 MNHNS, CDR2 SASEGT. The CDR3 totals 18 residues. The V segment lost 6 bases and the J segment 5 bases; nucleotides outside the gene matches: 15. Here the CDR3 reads CASRESGRAIMSTGELFF. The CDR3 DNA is TGTGCCAGCAGGGAAAGCGGGAGGGCCATAATGAGTACCGGGGAGCTGTTTTTT.

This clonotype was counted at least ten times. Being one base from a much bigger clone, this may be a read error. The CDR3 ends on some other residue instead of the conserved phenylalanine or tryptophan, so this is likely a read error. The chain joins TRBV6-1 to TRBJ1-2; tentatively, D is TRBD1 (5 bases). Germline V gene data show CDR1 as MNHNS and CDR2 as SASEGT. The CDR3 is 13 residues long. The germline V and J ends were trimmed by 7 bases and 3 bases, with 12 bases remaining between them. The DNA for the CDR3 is TGTGCCAGCACGCAGGGCTATGACTATGGCTACACCCTC. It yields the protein CASTQGYDYGYTL.

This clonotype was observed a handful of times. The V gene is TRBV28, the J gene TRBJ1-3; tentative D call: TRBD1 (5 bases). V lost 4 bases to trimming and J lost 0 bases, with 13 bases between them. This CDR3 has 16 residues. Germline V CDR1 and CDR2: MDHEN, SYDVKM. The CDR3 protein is CASSSQGFTSGNTIYF. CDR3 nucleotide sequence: TGTGCCAGCAGTTCCCAGGGTTTCACCTCTGGAAACACCATATATTTT.

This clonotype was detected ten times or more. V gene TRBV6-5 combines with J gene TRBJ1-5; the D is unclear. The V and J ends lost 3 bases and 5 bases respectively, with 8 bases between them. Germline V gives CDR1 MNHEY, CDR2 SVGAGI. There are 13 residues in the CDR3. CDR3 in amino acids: CASSYRRDQPQHF. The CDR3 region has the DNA TGTGCCAGCAGTTATAGAAGGGATCAGCCCCAGCATTTT.

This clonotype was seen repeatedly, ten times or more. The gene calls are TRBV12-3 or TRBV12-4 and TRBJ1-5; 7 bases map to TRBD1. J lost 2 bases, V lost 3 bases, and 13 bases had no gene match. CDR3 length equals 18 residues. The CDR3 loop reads CASSFHPRDRVGNQPQHF. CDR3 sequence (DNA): TGTGCCAGCAGTTTCCACCCCCGAGACAGGGTGGGCAATCAGCCCCAGCATTTT.

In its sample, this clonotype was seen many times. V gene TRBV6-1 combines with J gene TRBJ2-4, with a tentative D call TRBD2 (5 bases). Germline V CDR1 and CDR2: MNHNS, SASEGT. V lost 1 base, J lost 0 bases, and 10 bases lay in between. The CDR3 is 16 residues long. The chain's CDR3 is CASSEGRILAKNIQYF. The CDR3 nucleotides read TGTGCCAGCAGTGAAGGGAGGATATTAGCCAAAAACATTCAGTACTTC.

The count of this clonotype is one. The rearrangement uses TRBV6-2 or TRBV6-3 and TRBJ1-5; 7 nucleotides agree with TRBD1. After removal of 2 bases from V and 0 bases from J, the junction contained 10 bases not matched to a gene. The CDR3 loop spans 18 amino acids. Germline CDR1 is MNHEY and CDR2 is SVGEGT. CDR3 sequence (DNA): TGTGCCAGCAGTTACCCGGGACAGTGGGGGGCTAGCAATCAGCCCCAGCATTTT. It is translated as CASSYPGQWGASNQPQHF.

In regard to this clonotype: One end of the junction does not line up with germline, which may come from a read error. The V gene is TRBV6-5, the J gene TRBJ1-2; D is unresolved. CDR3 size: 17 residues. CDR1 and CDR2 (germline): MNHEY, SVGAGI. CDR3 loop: CASSYHTGPFVGSGYTF. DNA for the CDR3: TGCGCCAGCAGTTACCACACCGGGCCATTCGTAGGGTCTGGCTACACCTTC.

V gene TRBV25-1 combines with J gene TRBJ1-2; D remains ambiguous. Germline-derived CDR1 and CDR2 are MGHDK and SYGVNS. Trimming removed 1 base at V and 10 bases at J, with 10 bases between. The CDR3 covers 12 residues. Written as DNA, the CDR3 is TGTGCCAGCAGTGAATTGGGGATCTTCTACACCTTC. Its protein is CASSELGIFYTF.

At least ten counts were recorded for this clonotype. The CDR3 sequence: CASSLDWPGMETQYF. CDR3 nucleotides: TGTGCCAGCAGCTTAGACTGGCCCGGGATGGAGACCCAGTACTTC. This chain joins TRBV7-9 and TRBJ2-5, with D possibly TRBD2 on 5 matching bases. The CDR3 spans 15 residues. V was trimmed by 1 base and J by 5 bases, leaving 14 bases between them. Germline lookup yields CDR1 SEHNR and CDR2 FQNEAQ (reference sequence). The complete variable domain, with remaining parts taken from reference TRBV7-9 and TRBJ2-5, reads DTGVSQNPRHKITKRGQNVTFRCDPISEHNRLYWYRQTLGQGPEFLTYFQNEAQLEKSRLLSDRFSAERPKGSFSTLEIQRTEQGDSAMYLCASSLDWPGMETQYFGPGTRLLVL.

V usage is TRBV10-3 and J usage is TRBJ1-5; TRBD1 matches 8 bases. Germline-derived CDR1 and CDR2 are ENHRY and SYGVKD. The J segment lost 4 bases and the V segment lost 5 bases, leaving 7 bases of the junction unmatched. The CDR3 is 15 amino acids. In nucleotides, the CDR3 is TGTGCCATCAGTCCCGGACAGGGCAGAAATCAGCCCCAGCATTTT. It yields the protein CAISPGQGRNQPQHF.

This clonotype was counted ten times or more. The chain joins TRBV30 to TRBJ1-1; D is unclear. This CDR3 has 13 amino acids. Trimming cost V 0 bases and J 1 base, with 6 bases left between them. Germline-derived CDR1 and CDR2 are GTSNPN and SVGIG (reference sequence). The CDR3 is CAWSVAKNTEAFF. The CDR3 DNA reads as TGTGCCTGGAGTGTCGCAAAGAACACTGAAGCTTTCTTT.